This TCR beta chain was obtained from a study of human T cells and chemical hapten exposure. Overall study: Per-sample TCR yields varied mainly from small pooled library volume differences.

Someone pulled total RNA out of unfractionated whole blood. TCRdb reprocessed the 5' RACE reads via MiXCR and lists one record per CDR3 protein. The sample lists about 140,000 distinct CDR3 sequences; 3.5% to 5% were seen once. The study's findings and limits: High-frequency TCRs, those above 1 in 1000, stayed the same after DPC sensitization.

This clonotype was picked up many times. What it binds is unknown. This TCR derives from a female donor in good health.

In DNA, the CDR3 is TGCAGTGCCCCCGGCAGGGGGCGCGCAGATACGCAGTATTTT. Translating gives CSAPGRGRADTQYF. The chain links TRBV20-1 to TRBJ2-3, with 8 positions matching TRBD1. The CDR3 consists of 14 residues. J was trimmed by 4 bases and V by 6 bases; bases with no gene match: 9. Per germline, CDR1 DFQATT and CDR2 SNEGSKA (reference sequence).